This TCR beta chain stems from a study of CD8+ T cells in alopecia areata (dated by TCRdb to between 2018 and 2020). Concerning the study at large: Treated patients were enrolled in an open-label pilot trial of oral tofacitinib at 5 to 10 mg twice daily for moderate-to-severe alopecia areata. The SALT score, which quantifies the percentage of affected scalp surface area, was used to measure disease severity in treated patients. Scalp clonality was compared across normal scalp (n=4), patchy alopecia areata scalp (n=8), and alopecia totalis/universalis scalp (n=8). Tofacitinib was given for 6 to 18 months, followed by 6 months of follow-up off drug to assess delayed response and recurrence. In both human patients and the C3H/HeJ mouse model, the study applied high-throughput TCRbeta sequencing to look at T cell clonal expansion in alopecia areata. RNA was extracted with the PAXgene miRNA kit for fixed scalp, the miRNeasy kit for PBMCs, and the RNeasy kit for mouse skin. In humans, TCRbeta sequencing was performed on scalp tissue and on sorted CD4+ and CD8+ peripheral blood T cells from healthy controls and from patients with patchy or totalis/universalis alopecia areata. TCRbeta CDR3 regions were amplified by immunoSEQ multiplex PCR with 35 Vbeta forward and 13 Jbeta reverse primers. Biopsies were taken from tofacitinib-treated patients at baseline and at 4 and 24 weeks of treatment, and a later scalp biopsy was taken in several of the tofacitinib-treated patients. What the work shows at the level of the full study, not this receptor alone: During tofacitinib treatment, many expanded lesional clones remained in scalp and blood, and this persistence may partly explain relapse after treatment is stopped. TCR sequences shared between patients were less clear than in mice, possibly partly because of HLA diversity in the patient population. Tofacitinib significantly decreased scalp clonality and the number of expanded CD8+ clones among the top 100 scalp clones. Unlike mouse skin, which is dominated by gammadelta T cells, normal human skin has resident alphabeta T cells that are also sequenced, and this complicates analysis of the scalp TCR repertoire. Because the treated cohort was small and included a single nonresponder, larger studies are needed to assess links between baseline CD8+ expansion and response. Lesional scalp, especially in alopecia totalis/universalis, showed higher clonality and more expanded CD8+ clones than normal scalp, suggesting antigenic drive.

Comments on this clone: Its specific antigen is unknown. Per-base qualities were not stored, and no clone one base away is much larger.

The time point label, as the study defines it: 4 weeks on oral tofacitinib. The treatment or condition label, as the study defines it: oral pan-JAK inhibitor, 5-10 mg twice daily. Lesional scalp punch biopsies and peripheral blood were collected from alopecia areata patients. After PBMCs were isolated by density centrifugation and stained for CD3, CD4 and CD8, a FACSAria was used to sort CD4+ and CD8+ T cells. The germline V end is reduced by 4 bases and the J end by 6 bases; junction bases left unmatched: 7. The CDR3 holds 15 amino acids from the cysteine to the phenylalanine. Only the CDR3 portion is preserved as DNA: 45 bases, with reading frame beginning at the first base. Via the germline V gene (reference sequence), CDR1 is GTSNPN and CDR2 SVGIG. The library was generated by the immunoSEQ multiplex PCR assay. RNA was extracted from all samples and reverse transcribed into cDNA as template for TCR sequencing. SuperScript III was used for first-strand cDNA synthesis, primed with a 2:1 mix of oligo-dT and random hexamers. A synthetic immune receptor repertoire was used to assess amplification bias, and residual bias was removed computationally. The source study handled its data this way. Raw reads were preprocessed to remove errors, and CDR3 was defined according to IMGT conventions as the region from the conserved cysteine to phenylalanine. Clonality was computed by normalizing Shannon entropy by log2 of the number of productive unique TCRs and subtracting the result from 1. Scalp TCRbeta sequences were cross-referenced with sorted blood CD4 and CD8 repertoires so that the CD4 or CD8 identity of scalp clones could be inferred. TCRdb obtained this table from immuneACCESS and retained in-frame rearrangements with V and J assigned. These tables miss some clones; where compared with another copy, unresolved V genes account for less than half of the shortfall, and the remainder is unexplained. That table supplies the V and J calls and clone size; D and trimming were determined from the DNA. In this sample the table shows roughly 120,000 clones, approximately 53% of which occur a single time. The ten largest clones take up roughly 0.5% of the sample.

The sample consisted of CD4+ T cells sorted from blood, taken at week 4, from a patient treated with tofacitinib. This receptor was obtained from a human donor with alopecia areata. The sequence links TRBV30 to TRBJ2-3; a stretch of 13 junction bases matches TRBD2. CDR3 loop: CAWTSLAGGPDTQYF. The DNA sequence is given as TGTGCCTGGACTTCACTAGCGGGAGGGCCGGATACGCAGTATTTT.